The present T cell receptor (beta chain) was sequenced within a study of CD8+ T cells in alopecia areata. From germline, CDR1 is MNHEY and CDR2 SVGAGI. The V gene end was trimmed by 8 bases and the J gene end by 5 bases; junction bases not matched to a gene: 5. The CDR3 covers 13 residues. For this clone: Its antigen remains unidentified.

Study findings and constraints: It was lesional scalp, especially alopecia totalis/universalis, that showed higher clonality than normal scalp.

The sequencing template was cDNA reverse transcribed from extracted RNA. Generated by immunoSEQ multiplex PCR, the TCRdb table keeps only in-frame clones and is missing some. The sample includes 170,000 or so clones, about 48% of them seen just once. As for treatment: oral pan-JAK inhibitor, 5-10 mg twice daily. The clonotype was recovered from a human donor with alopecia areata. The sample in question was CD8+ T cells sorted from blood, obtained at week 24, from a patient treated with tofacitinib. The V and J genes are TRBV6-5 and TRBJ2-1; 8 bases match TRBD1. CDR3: CASALDRDNEQFF. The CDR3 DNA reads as TGTGCCAGCGCTTTGGACAGGGACAATGAGCAGTTCTTC.